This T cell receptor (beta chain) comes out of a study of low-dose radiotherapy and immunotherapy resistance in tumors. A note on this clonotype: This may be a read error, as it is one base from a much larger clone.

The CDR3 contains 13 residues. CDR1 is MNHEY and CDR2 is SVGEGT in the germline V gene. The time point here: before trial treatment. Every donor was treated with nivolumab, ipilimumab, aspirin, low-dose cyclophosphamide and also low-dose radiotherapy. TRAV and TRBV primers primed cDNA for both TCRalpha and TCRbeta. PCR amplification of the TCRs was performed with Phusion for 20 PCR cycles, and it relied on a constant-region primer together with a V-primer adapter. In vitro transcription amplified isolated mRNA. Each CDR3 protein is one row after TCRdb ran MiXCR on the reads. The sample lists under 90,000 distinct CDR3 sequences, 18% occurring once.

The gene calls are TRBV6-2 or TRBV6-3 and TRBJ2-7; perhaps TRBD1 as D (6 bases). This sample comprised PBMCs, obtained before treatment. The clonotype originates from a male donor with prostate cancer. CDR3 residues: CASRSGQRNDQYF. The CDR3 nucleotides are TGTGCCAGCAGATCCGGACAGCGAAACGATCAGTACTTC.